Below are 20 T cell receptor beta chains sequenced from a single sample in a study of blood T cell repertoires in COVID-19. Sequenced by immunoSEQ multiplex PCR; TCRdb stores in-frame clones only, minus some. The sample includes some 95,000 clones, 91% of them seen just once. Source material: peripheral blood. Source of these receptors: a human donor with active COVID-19. The donor label of this sample is uncertain.

This rearrangement joins TRBV10-1 to TRBJ2-3; 11 positions agree with TRBD2. The CDR3 runs to 17 residues. CDR1 is WNHNN, CDR2 SYGVQD, per germline (reference sequence). V was pared by 2 bases and J by 5 bases, with 9 bases of the junction left unmatched. This CDR3 is CASSEMASGGPGDTQYF. Written as DNA, the CDR3 is TGCGCCAGCAGTGAGATGGCTAGCGGGGGGCCGGGAGATACGCAGTATTTT.

This clone was seen a single time. J is TRBJ2-7 and V is TRBV5-1; weak D call: TRBD2 (5 bases). Trimming took off 3 bases at V and 7 bases at J, with 14 bases between the two ends. Looked up from germline, CDR1 is SGHRS and CDR2 is YFSETQ. The CDR3 length is 13 residues. DNA of the CDR3: TGCGCCAGCAGCTCCGGGTACTCGGGGGAGCAGTACTTC. The encoded protein is CASSSGYSGEQYF.

V and J are TRBV5-1 and TRBJ1-1; D is uncertain. Trimming pared 0 bases from V and 1 base from J, leaving 7 bases between. The CDR3 is made up of 14 amino acids. In germline, CDR1 is SGHRS, CDR2 YFSETQ. CDR3 nucleotide sequence: TGCGCCAGCAGCTTGGATCCCCAGAACACTGAAGCTTTCTTT. Translated, it gives CASSLDPQNTEAFF.

The chain recombines TRBV12-3 or TRBV12-4 with TRBJ1-1; D might be TRBD1 (5 bases). The CDR3 has 12 residues. With 7 bases removed from V and 3 bases from J, the gap between germline ends came to 9 bases. The CDR3 nucleotides read TGTGCCAGCATCCTAGGGGACACTGAAGCTTTCTTT. This translates into CASILGDTEAFF.

The V and J genes are TRBV11-1 and TRBJ2-7; D is possibly TRBD1 (6 bases). From germline, CDR1 is SGHAT and CDR2 FQDESV (reference sequence). V dropped 5 bases and J dropped 3 bases, with 14 bases sitting between them. CDR3 length: 14 residues. This chain's CDR3 is CASSVDRMLYEQYF. CDR3 nucleotides: TGTGCCAGCAGCGTCGACAGGATGCTCTACGAGCAGTACTTC.

A word on this clone: Germline and junction disagree at one end, which may indicate a read error. This chain links TRBV7-7 with TRBJ2-1, with TRBD1 identical over 10 bases. Germline CDR1 is SSHAT and CDR2 is FNYEAQ (reference sequence). CDR3 size: 15 residues. CDR3 amino acids: CASSLGQGPVNEQFF. Here the CDR3 DNA reads TGTGCTAGCAGCTTGGGACAGGGGCCGGTCAATGAGCAGTTCTTC.

This clone was seen once. J is TRBJ1-2 and V is TRBV6-4; D might be TRBD1 (5 bases). Between the trimmed V and J ends, which lost 6 bases and 3 bases, there was a span of 14 bases. Germline CDR1 MRHNA, CDR2 SNTAGT. The CDR3 sequence is 14 residues long. The CDR3 nucleotides read TGTGCCAGCAGCCGGACAACTTCCGACTATGGCTACACCTTC. Encoded protein: CASSRTTSDYGYTF.

A word on this clone: The same CDR3 also results from other DNA sequences found in this sample. The CDR3 spells CASSPDRVETQYF. The DNA for the CDR3 is TGTGCCAGCAGCCCAGACAGGGTGGAGACCCAGTACTTC. V and J are TRBV3-1 (or the pseudogene TRBV3-2) and TRBJ2-5; 7 bases map to TRBD1. CDR1 LGHDT and CDR2 YNNKEL come from the germline V gene (reference sequence). The CDR3 has 13 amino acids. The V gene end was trimmed by 4 bases and the J gene end by 5 bases; junction bases not matched to a gene: 4.

V and J are TRBV5-1 and TRBJ1-1; 10 bases line up with TRBD1. The CDR3 totals 17 residues. J was trimmed by 4 bases and V by 4 bases; bases with no gene match: 13. The germline V gene has CDR1 SGHRS and CDR2 YFSETQ. The CDR3 spells CASSPSGQGDRGTEAFF. The CDR3 DNA is TGCGCCAGCAGCCCCTCTGGACAGGGGGATCGTGGCACTGAAGCTTTCTTT.

The chain is built from TRBV19 and TRBJ2-3; 13 positions agree with TRBD2. The trim removed 5 bases at V and 4 bases at J, leaving 6 bases unmatched. The CDR3 is 16 amino acids. Per germline, CDR1 LNHDA and CDR2 SQIVND (reference sequence). CDR3 loop: CASSGQTSGGSDTQYF. The CDR3 bases are TGTGCCAGTAGTGGGCAGACTAGCGGGGGGTCAGATACGCAGTATTTT.

The chain combines TRBV7-2 with TRBJ1-2, with 8 bases aligning to TRBD1. Trimming cost V 3 bases and J 7 bases; bases outside gene matches: 10. Germline V CDR1 and CDR2: SGHTA, FQGNSA. CDR3 size: 15 residues. CDR3 bases: TGTGCCAGCAGCTTGGACTTGGAAGGGACAGGTGGCTACACCTTC. Translation gives CASSLDLEGTGGYTF.

The chain combines TRBV12-3 or TRBV12-4 with TRBJ2-7, with D unresolved. This CDR3 spans 12 amino acids. The germline V and J ends were trimmed by 7 bases and 5 bases, with 12 bases remaining between them. CDR3 nucleotides: TGTGCCAGCACCGTAAGAGGTAACGAGCAGTACTTC. This translates into CASTVRGNEQYF.

The rearrangement links TRBV19 to TRBJ2-7; a possible D gene is TRBD1 (5 bases). Per germline, CDR1 LNHDA and CDR2 SQIVND (reference sequence). The CDR3 spans 14 residues. V lost 5 bases to trimming and J lost 0 bases, with 11 bases between them. The CDR3, as DNA: TGTGCCAGTAGTCCCCGCAGGGACTCCTACGAGCAGTACTTC. Amino acid sequence: CASSPRRDSYEQYF.

This rearrangement joins TRBV7-9 to TRBJ1-2; a weak D match, TRBD1 (6 bases). This CDR3 has 14 amino acids. V shed 7 bases and J shed 5 bases, with 17 bases lying between them. Germline-derived CDR1 and CDR2 are SEHNR and FQNEAQ (reference sequence). The CDR3 here is CASTGAGDPYGYTF. In DNA, the CDR3 is TGTGCCAGCACGGGGGCGGGGGACCCATATGGCTACACCTTC.

The rearrangement uses TRBV6-5 and TRBJ2-5; 7 bases align to TRBD2. The CDR3 sequence is 14 residues long. V shed 4 bases, J shed 5 bases, and the junction held 7 bases outside the gene matches. Germline V gene lookup returns CDR1 MNHEY and CDR2 SVGAGI. The CDR3 here is CASSLGGYGETQYF. CDR3 sequence (DNA): TGTGCCAGCAGTTTGGGGGGGTATGGGGAGACCCAGTACTTC.

The chain combines TRBV5-1 with TRBJ2-7, with D hard to call. V was cut by 0 bases and J by 1 base, with 5 bases left in between. This CDR3 region has 13 residues. The germline V gene encodes CDR1 SGHRS and CDR2 YFSETQ. The CDR3: CASSLDLSYEQYF. The CDR3 nucleotides are TGCGCCAGCAGCTTGGACTTGTCCTACGAGCAGTACTTC. Supplemented by reference TRBV5-1 and TRBJ2-7, the full variable domain reads KAGVTQTPRYLIKTRGQQVTLSCSPISGHRSVSWYQQTPGQGLQFLFEYFSETQRNKGNFPGRFSGRQFSNSRSEMNVSTLELGDSALYLCASSLDLSYEQYFGPGTRLTVT.

The rearrangement links TRBV7-9 to TRBJ2-3; no clear D gene. This CDR3 comprises 14 residues. Germline V gives CDR1 SEHNR, CDR2 FQNEAQ (reference sequence). Trimming stripped 5 bases from V and 0 bases from J, with 9 bases between. The CDR3 bases are TGTGCCAGCAGCCCCTCAGCGAGCACAGATACGCAGTATTTT. Translated, it gives CASSPSASTDTQYF.

This chain connects TRBV28 to TRBJ2-2; D is possibly TRBD1 (6 bases). Deletions cut 7 bases from V and 0 bases from J, with 15 bases between. Germline V lookup: CDR1 MDHEN, CDR2 SYDVKM. This CDR3 has 16 amino acids. CDR3 nucleotide sequence: TGTGCCAGCACCCTCTGGGGGCAGGCGAACACCGGGGAGCTGTTTTTT. Its protein product is CASTLWGQANTGELFF. Variable domain in full (rest from reference TRBV28 and TRBJ2-2): DVKVTQSSRYLVKRTGEKVFLECVQDMDHENMFWYRQDPGLGLRLIYFSYDVKMKEKGDIPEGYSVSREKKERFSLILESASTNQTSMYLCASTLWGQANTGELFFGEGSRLTVL.

The chain couples TRBV18 to TRBJ1-2, with TRBD1 matching 8 bases. Unmatched junction bases numbered 11, after V lost 3 bases and J lost 8 bases. Germline CDR1 and CDR2: KGHSH and LQKENI. CDR3 length equals 15 residues. The CDR3 spells CASSPGGQAGEGYTF. CDR3 bases: TGTGCCAGCTCACCGGGGGGACAGGCCGGGGAAGGCTACACCTTC.

The V gene is TRBV24-1, the J gene TRBJ2-1, with 9 bases fitting TRBD1. J was trimmed by 8 bases and V by 9 bases; bases with no gene match: 10. The CDR3 is made up of 14 amino acids. CDR1 is KGHDR and CDR2 is SFDVKD in the germline V gene. CDR3 protein: CATGGRTGDHEQFF. CDR3 coding DNA: TGTGCCACCGGAGGGAGGACAGGGGATCATGAGCAGTTCTTC.